The 28 T cell receptor beta chains below all came from one sample that was sequenced in a study of T cell changes during pregnancy in multiple sclerosis. Only in-frame clones appear in the TCRdb table, and some are missing; sequencing was by immunoSEQ multiplex PCR. The sample carries around 60,000 clones, roughly 92% recorded once. The sample here was peripheral blood, taken in the second trimester of pregnancy. The receptors originated from a female donor with multiple sclerosis, enrolled in a pregnancy study.

The gene calls are TRBV5-6 and TRBJ1-1, with D possibly matching TRBD1 (5 bases). V shed 0 bases and J shed 0 bases, with 9 bases lying between them. Germline values: CDR1 SGHDT, CDR2 YYEEEE. The CDR3 consists of 15 residues. The CDR3 DNA follows: TGTGCCAGCAGCTTGGATGACAGATTGAACACTGAAGCTTTCTTT. Its translation: CASSLDDRLNTEAFF.

V usage is TRBV9 and J usage is TRBJ2-1; TRBD2 matches at 7 bases. The CDR3 runs 15 residues. With V trimmed by 0 bases and J by 10 bases, 10 bases remained unmatched. Per the germline V gene, CDR1 is SGDLS and CDR2 is YYNGEE. The CDR3, as DNA: TGTGCCAGCAGCGTAGATCCAGGGAGGGACCGGGAGCAGTTCTTC. This sequence encodes CASSVDPGRDREQFF.

CDR3 protein: CASSQEGVTGKDEQYF. The CDR3 bases are TGTGCCAGCAGCCAAGAGGGGGTCACAGGGAAGGACGAGCAGTACTTC. The chain combines TRBV4-2 with TRBJ2-7, with D possibly being TRBD1 (6 bases). Germline CDR1 and CDR2: LGHNA and YNFKEQ. Between the trimmed V and J ends, which lost 0 bases and 5 bases, there was a span of 17 bases. The CDR3 covers 16 residues.

Only one count was recorded for this clone. V and J are TRBV11-3 and TRBJ2-1; no firm D call. Germline loops: CDR1 SGHNT, CDR2 YENEEA. Trimming pared 6 bases from V and 1 base from J, leaving 13 bases between. This CDR3 region has 15 residues. CDR3 loop: CASSLTSTSYNEQFF. The CDR3 nucleotides are TGTGCCAGCAGTTTAACTTCAACTTCCTACAATGAGCAGTTCTTC.

V is TRBV2 and J is TRBJ1-1; possible D gene TRBD1, 5 bases. This CDR3 comprises 15 residues. Deletions cut 5 bases from V and 0 bases from J, with 13 bases between. Germline V gene lookup returns CDR1 SNHLY and CDR2 FYNNEI. The CDR3 DNA is TGTGCCAGCAGTAACGAGGACACAATGAACACTGAAGCTTTCTTT. Its translation: CASSNEDTMNTEAFF.

The rearrangement uses TRBV6-5 and TRBJ1-2, with TRBD1 matching over 9 bases. Germline V CDR1 and CDR2: MNHEY, SVGAGI. The CDR3 totals 15 residues. Trimming removed 2 bases from V and 4 bases from J; junction bases left unmatched: 5. Written as DNA, the CDR3 is TGTGCCAGCAGTTACCGCGAGACAGGGGGCTATGGCTACACCTTC. Translated: CASSYRETGGYGYTF.

The rearrangement uses TRBV14 and TRBJ2-5; D is perhaps TRBD1 (7 bases). Deletions cut 0 bases from V and 4 bases from J, with 21 bases between. The length of the CDR3 is 18 residues. Per the germline V gene, CDR1 is SGHDN and CDR2 is FVKESK. In nucleotides, the CDR3 is TGTGCCAGCAGCCAAGAACGGATCGCAGGGGGGCCGGGAGAGACCCAGTACTTC. Encoded protein: CASSQERIAGGPGETQYF. Using reference TRBV14 and TRBJ2-5 for the parts outside the CDR3, the full variable domain is EAGVTQFPSHSVIEKGQTVTLRCDPISGHDNLYWYRRVMGKEIKFLLHFVKESKQDESGMPNNRFLAERTGGTYSTLKVQPAELEDSGVYFCASSQERIAGGPGETQYFGPGTRLLVL.

The J gene is TRBJ1-6, the V gene TRBV9, with D hard to call. The germline V and J ends were trimmed by 2 bases and 3 bases, with 3 bases remaining between them. CDR1 is SGDLS and CDR2 is YYNGEE in the germline V gene. CDR3 length equals 13 residues. CDR3 DNA sequence: TGTGCCAGCAGCGTCCACTATAATTCACCCCTCCACTTT. Translating gives CASSVHYNSPLHF. Full variable domain (outside the CDR3, taken from reference TRBV9 and TRBJ1-6): DSGVTQTPKHLITATGQRVTLRCSPRSGDLSVYWYQQSLDQGLQFLIQYYNGEERAKGNILERFSAQQFPDLHSELNLSSLELGDSALYFCASSVHYNSPLHFGNGTRLTVT.

J is TRBJ2-1 and V is TRBV5-1, with 14 bases matching TRBD2. Trimming at V came to 4 bases and at J to 9 bases, leaving 6 bases not matched to a gene. Germline lookup yields CDR1 SGHRS and CDR2 YFSETQ. CDR3 length equals 15 residues. DNA of the CDR3: TGCGCCAGCAGCCAAAACGGACTAGCGGGAGGTGAGCAGTTCTTC. It translates to CASSQNGLAGGEQFF.

The count of this clone is one. This chain connects TRBV7-9 to TRBJ2-2; D is perhaps TRBD1 (6 bases). CDR1 and CDR2 from the germline V gene are SEHNR and FQNEAQ (reference sequence). V lost 4 bases to trimming and J lost 6 bases, with 15 bases between them. The CDR3 has 15 amino acids. Here the CDR3 DNA reads TGTGCCAGCAGCTCCGGGACATTGAAGGCCGGGGAGCTGTTTTTT. Protein: CASSSGTLKAGELFF.

Here the CDR3 DNA reads TGTGCCAGCAGCTTCGACAGGGGGGGTGATGAGCAGTTCTTC. This encodes CASSFDRGGDEQFF. V and J are TRBV7-8 and TRBJ2-1; TRBD1 aligns across 9 bases. The CDR3 length is 14 residues. Germline assignment: CDR1 SGHVS and CDR2 FQNEAQ. V dropped 3 bases and J dropped 8; count of bases not matched to a gene: 5.

The V and J genes are TRBV19 and TRBJ2-1, with D possibly being TRBD2 (6 bases). Germline-derived CDR1 and CDR2 are LNHDA and SQIVND (reference sequence). V gave up 5 bases and J gave up 0 bases, with 14 bases separating them. The CDR3 contains 16 residues. The CDR3 DNA reads as TGTGCCAGTAGTTCCCTCAGCGGGTCCTCCTACAATGAGCAGTTCTTC. It is translated as CASSSLSGSSYNEQFF.

This chain connects TRBV9 to TRBJ2-7; 8 bases align to TRBD2. The CDR3 is 14 residues long. CDR1 is SGDLS and CDR2 is YYNGEE in the germline V gene. V shed 2 bases, J shed 2 bases, and the junction held 3 bases outside the gene matches. The CDR3 loop reads CASSVTSGAYEQYF. The CDR3 bases are TGTGCCAGCAGCGTTACTAGCGGAGCCTACGAGCAGTACTTC.

The V call is TRBV30, the J call TRBJ1-1, with TRBD1 identical over 8 bases. V lost 4 bases to trimming and J lost 6 bases; unmatched junction nucleotides: 7. The CDR3 loop spans 13 amino acids. Looked up from germline, CDR1 is GTSNPN and CDR2 is SVGIG (reference sequence). CDR3: CAWTGGRIAEAFF. As DNA, the CDR3 is TGTGCCTGGACAGGGGGCAGGATCGCTGAAGCTTTCTTT.

J is TRBJ1-1 and V is TRBV23-1; 7 bases match TRBD1. TRBV23-1 is identified as an open reading frame with a role that is uncertain. With V trimmed by 2 bases and J by 1 base, 1 base remained unmatched. The CDR3 extends over 14 amino acids. CDR3 region: CASSQRTGNTEAFF. In DNA, the CDR3 is TGCGCCAGCAGTCAACGGACAGGGAACACTGAAGCTTTCTTT.

V and J are TRBV21-1 and TRBJ1-1. TRBV21-1 is assigned pseudogene status. CDR3 length: 16 residues. CDR3 sequence: CASSIHGGVMDTEAFF. DNA of the CDR3: TGTGCCAGCAGCATCCATGGGGGGGTGATGGACACTGAAGCTTTCTTT.

The J gene is TRBJ1-1, the V gene TRBV5-4; weak D call: TRBD1 (6 bases). V was pared by 4 bases and J by 0 bases, with 16 bases between. Per germline, CDR1 SGHNT and CDR2 YYREEE (reference sequence). CDR3 length: 16 amino acids. CDR3 loop: CASSLRGGDMNTEAFF. DNA of the CDR3: TGTGCCAGCAGCCTGAGGGGGGGGGACATGAACACTGAAGCTTTCTTT. The full variable domain, completed using reference TRBV5-4 and TRBJ1-1, is ETGVTQSPTHLIKTRGQQVTLRCSSQSGHNTVSWYQQALGQGPQFIFQYYREEENGRGNFPPRFSGLQFPNYSSELNVNALELDDSALYLCASSLRGGDMNTEAFFGQGTRLTVV.

This rearrangement joins TRBV7-9 to TRBJ2-3; TRBD2 matches 7 bases. This CDR3 has 16 amino acids. Germline CDR1 reads SEHNR; CDR2 reads FQNEAQ (reference sequence). The junction had 9 bases not matched to a gene; V was cut back by 5 bases and J by 1 base. The chain's CDR3 is CASSAYTSAGTDTQYF. The DNA of the CDR3 is TGTGCCAGCAGCGCCTATACTAGCGCAGGCACAGATACGCAGTATTTT.

This clone has a single count. The chain joins TRBV29-1 to TRBJ1-2; TRBD1 matches at 10 bases. V lost 6 bases, J lost 7 bases, and 8 bases stayed unmatched. The CDR3 runs to 13 residues. Per the germline V gene, CDR1 is SQVTM and CDR2 is ANQGSEA. The CDR3 nucleotides read TGCAGCGTCTCGACAGGGGGCGCCGGTGGCTACACCTTC. Protein: CSVSTGGAGGYTF. Combining the CDR3 with reference TRBV29-1 and TRBJ1-2 gives the whole variable domain SAVISQKPSRDICQRGTSLTIQCQVDSQVTMMFWYRQQPGQSLTLIATANQGSEATYESGFVIDKFPISRPNLTFSTLTVSNMSPEDSSIYLCSVSTGGAGGYTFGSGTRLTVV.

This clone turned up a few times. Within the sample, other DNA sequences also encode this same CDR3. The chain carries TRBV5-6 and TRBJ2-5, with a weak D call TRBD1 (5 bases). The CDR3 extends over 13 amino acids. CDR1 is SGHDT, CDR2 YYEEEE, per germline. V lost 0 bases and J 4 bases, leaving 7 bases between the germline ends. Here the CDR3 reads CASSLVQGETQYF. CDR3 sequence (DNA): TGTGCCAGCAGCTTGGTGCAGGGAGAGACCCAGTACTTC.

V is TRBV7-9 and J is TRBJ2-5; TRBD2 matches 9 bases. The J call is uncertain, as TRBJ2-7 better fits the DNA end. Germline CDR1 and CDR2: SEHNR and FQNEAQ (reference sequence). The CDR3 has 14 amino acids. The CDR3 here is CARKSGRPTYEQYF. In nucleotides, the CDR3 is TGTGCCAGGAAAAGCGGGAGGCCCACCTACGAGCAGTACTTC.

The CDR3 sequence: CASIRGANTEAFF. The CDR3 bases are TGTGCCAGCATACGCGGGGCGAACACTGAAGCTTTCTTT. This rearrangement joins TRBV6-5 to TRBJ1-1; the D gene is possibly TRBD1 (5 bases). V lost 7 bases and J lost 1, with 10 bases in between. The germline gives CDR1 MNHEY, CDR2 SVGAGI. CDR3 size: 13 residues.

The chain combines TRBV7-2 with TRBJ1-2; D might be TRBD1 (5 bases). V shed 3 bases and J shed 8 bases, with 16 bases lying between them. From germline, CDR1 is SGHTA and CDR2 FQGNSA. The length of the CDR3 is 14 residues. CDR3 loop: CASSFLGPAVGYTF. The CDR3 DNA follows: TGTGCCAGCAGCTTTTTGGGGCCCGCGGTGGGCTACACCTTC. The complete variable domain, with remaining parts taken from reference TRBV7-2 and TRBJ1-2, reads GAGVSQSPSNKVTEKGKDVELRCDPISGHTALYWYRQSLGQGLEFLIYFQGNSAPDKSGLPSDRFSAERTGGSVSTLTIQRTQQEDSAVYLCASSFLGPAVGYTFGSGTRLTVV.

The chain combines TRBV5-1 with TRBJ1-1; 8 bases are a match to TRBD1. Unmatched junction bases numbered 4, after V lost 3 bases and J lost 0 bases. Per germline, CDR1 SGHRS and CDR2 YFSETQ. The CDR3 extends over 15 amino acids. This CDR3 reads CASSSGQGMNTEAFF. The CDR3 region has the DNA TGCGCCAGCAGCTCAGGACAGGGAATGAACACTGAAGCTTTCTTT.

CDR3 in DNA: TGTGCCAGCAGCTTAGCGGCGGGGGACGAAGATACGCAGTATTTT. Its translation: CASSLAAGDEDTQYF. The genes are TRBV7-8 and TRBJ2-3, with 7 bases identical to TRBD2. With 0 bases clipped from V and 5 bases from J, the junction kept 5 bases outside the gene matches. The CDR3 covers 15 residues. Germline V gene lookup returns CDR1 SGHVS and CDR2 FQNEAQ.

The chain joins TRBV7-9 to TRBJ1-4, with D tentatively TRBD1 (5 bases). CDR1 is SEHNR and CDR2 is FQNEAQ in the germline V gene (reference sequence). This CDR3 contains 14 residues. V was clipped by 5 bases and J by 0 bases, with 7 bases between them. This CDR3 reads CASSPGATNEKLFF. The CDR3 DNA follows: TGTGCCAGCAGCCCGGGGGCAACTAATGAAAAACTGTTTTTT.

V usage is TRBV29-1 and J usage is TRBJ2-3; the match to TRBD2 covers 12 bases. The V and J ends lost 6 bases and 0 bases, in that order; junction bases with no gene match: 10. Germline-derived CDR1 and CDR2 are SQVTM and ANQGSEA. This CDR3 comprises 17 residues. The chain's CDR3 is CSVAPSGRASSTDTQYF. CDR3 in DNA: TGCAGCGTCGCTCCTAGCGGGAGGGCTTCTAGCACAGATACGCAGTATTTT.

The rearrangement links TRBV30 to TRBJ2-7; D might be TRBD1 (6 bases). CDR1 GTSNPN and CDR2 SVGIG come from the germline V gene (reference sequence). Trimming took off 5 bases at V and 1 base at J, with 15 bases between the two ends. The CDR3 runs to 14 residues. The CDR3: CAWQSDRQSYEQYF. CDR3 bases: TGTGCCTGGCAATCGGACAGACAATCCTACGAGCAGTACTTC.